These 5 T cell receptor beta chains were all obtained from the same sample, sequenced in a study of Graves' ophthalmopathy and Graves' hyperthyroidism. Amplified material comprised TCR beta CDR3 regions derived from RNA transcripts. Second-round multiplex PCR came after a first-round RT-PCR that employed HTBI primers. MiXCR, run by TCRdb on the multiplex PCR reads, gives a single entry per CDR3 protein. The data hold over 500,000 distinct CDR3 sequences, with about 20% observed a single time. The sample was peripheral blood. The receptors shown here come from a woman in her late teens or twenties with stable Graves' hyperthyroidism. Some clones in this sample may be carry-over from other donors' samples.

V and J are TRBV12-3 or TRBV12-4 and TRBJ1-3; 7 nucleotides line up with TRBD1. The CDR3 totals 14 residues. The junction had 6 bases not matched to a gene; V was cut back by 7 bases and J by 3 bases. CDR3 protein: CASNDAGGGNTIYF. The CDR3 nucleotides are TGTGCCAGCAATGATGCAGGGGGTGGAAACACCATATATTTT.

This clonotype has a handful of counts. The chain couples TRBV30 to TRBJ1-1; D may be TRBD1 (5 bases). CDR1 is GTSNPN and CDR2 is SVGIG in the germline V gene (reference sequence). The CDR3 runs to 14 residues. Trimming stripped 4 bases from V and 3 bases from J, with 15 bases between. The CDR3 DNA reads TGTGCCTGGATGTGGAGGGGCCGCGACACTGAAGCTTTCTTT. This encodes CAWMWRGRDTEAFF.

This clonotype was counted at least ten times. J is TRBJ1-6 and V is TRBV6-2 or TRBV6-3, with a possible D match to TRBD1 (6 bases). CDR1 is MNHEY and CDR2 is SVGEGT in the germline V gene. The CDR3 extends over 14 amino acids. Trimming removed 2 bases from V and 10 bases from J, with 12 bases in between. CDR3 bases: TGTGCCAGCAGTTACGAGGGGGAAATGTCACCCCTCCACTTT. Amino acid sequence: CASSYEGEMSPLHF.

The chain couples TRBV11-2 to TRBJ1-5; 8 positions agree with TRBD1. The V and J ends lost 2 bases and 5 bases, in that order; junction bases with no gene match: 14. Per germline, CDR1 SGHAT and CDR2 FQNNGV. The CDR3 spans 18 residues. CDR3 sequence: CASSLFPAHTGGHQPQHF. The DNA for the CDR3 is TGTGCCAGCAGCTTATTTCCCGCCCATACAGGGGGGCATCAGCCCCAGCATTTT. The whole variable domain, remainder taken from reference TRBV11-2 and TRBJ1-5, is EAGVAQSPRYKIIEKRQSVAFWCNPISGHATLYWYQQILGQGPKLLIQFQNNGVVDDSQLPKDRFSAERLKGVDSTLKIQPAKLEDSAVYLCASSLFPAHTGGHQPQHFGDGTRLSIL.

The rearrangement links TRBV9 to TRBJ2-4; the D call may be TRBD1 or TRBD2 (5 bases each). The V gene's germline CDR1 is SGDLS and CDR2 YYNGEE. The CDR3 has 13 residues. The V and J ends lost 4 bases and 14 bases respectively, with 19 bases between them. The CDR3 protein is CASSPRGSNTKYF. In DNA, the CDR3 is TGTGCCAGCAGCCCCCGGGGCAGTAACACTAAGTACTTC.